This T cell receptor (beta chain) was obtained from a study of Graves' ophthalmopathy and Graves' hyperthyroidism (dated by TCRdb to 2016 to 2019). Study-wide context: Peripheral blood was collected at initial diagnosis, prior to any treatment. The study used TCR beta repertoire signatures to distinguish Graves' ophthalmopathy from Graves' hyperthyroidism and to predict progression to ophthalmopathy. In total, approximately 130 blood samples were TCR-sequenced: around 42 ophthalmopathy, around 75 hyperthyroidism and approximately 17 hyperthyroidism-to-ophthalmopathy patients. A discovery set of 100 patients (more than 40 ophthalmopathy, approximately 58 stable hyperthyroidism) was enrolled to explore V-J signatures distinguishing ophthalmopathy from hyperthyroidism. For independent validation, a separate cohort was made up of about 18 hyperthyroidism patients plus 17 patients who later progressed from hyperthyroidism to ophthalmopathy. In five to seven hyperthyroidism patients, the T-cell repertoire of thyroid tissue was compared with the T-cell repertoire of blood. Following sample collection, hyperthyroidism patients were given methimazole at a starting dose of 30 mg daily, and ophthalmopathy patients were given high-dose intravenous methylprednisolone. For training and testing, the roughly 93 patients in the discovery cohort were randomly divided in a 7:3 ratio. What the research found in general, with its limitations: Ophthalmopathy was separated from stable hyperthyroidism by the 13-signature model with more than 85% sensitivity and 81% to 83% specificity in cross-validation and with 80%/75% in the test set. In validation, the model predicted ophthalmopathy progression with about 64% sensitivity and approximately 78% specificity; roughly 11 predicted patients were CT-confirmed with GO in a median of approximately six months. No statistical method was used to predetermine the sample size, and group allocation was not hidden from the investigators. Most expanded thyroid clonotypes with a frequency above 0.001 also appeared in blood, which suggests that blood repertoires may reflect the immune response in the thyroid.

For repertoire sequencing, the TCR beta CDR3 regions were amplified from RNA transcripts. A first-round RT-PCR used HTBI primers with the Qiagen OneStep RT-PCR kit, followed by a second-round multiplex PCR, size selection and purification. Libraries were sequenced on an Illumina HiSeq2000 using paired-end 100 bp reads. The authors' analysis ran thus. SOAPnuke was used to process the reads, removing any read that contained adapters or uncalled bases, had a mean Phred below 15, or lacked an exact match to the constant primer or identifier. High-quality paired reads were merged with COPE v1.2.5. Each unique nucleotide sequence was treated as a clonotype, and MiTCR v1.1 was used to align the clonotypes to the IMGT TRB V, D and J references. The analysis was limited to V-J combinations with a frequency above 0.0001, which together covered roughly 99% of the repertoires. For each V-J combination, a TCR clonal expansion and chaos score was defined as the ratio of F50 clonal expansion to chaos observed in the TCRdist matrix. Welch's t-statistics and random forest were used to reduce the features to 10 to 15 V-J combinations, which were then used as input to a naive Bayes classifier. Thyroid-blood repertoire similarity was quantified with the Morisita-Horn index. TCRdb reanalyzed the raw reads on its own, using fastp at Q25 for trimming and MiXCR for clone calling, and kept in-frame beta chains. Here each entry gathers all rows of one CDR3 protein and keeps the most common genes and DNA. TCRdb assigned the V and J calls; the authors' analysis was not used. In this sample the table shows about 380,000 distinct CDR3 sequences, just over 15% of which occur a single time. Roughly 7% of the sample rests with the top ten.

This clonotype was seen only a few times. Its antigen remains unidentified. Base-call qualities are not available, and no considerably larger clone is one nucleotide away. Stable hyperthyroidism was defined as no progression to ophthalmopathy within 18 months of follow-up. The hyperthyroidism patients were 18 to 65 years old and newly diagnosed, with a disease duration of less than 2 months. Anyone with other autoimmune diseases, uncontrolled infections, pregnancy or lactation was excluded from the study. Clinical symptoms, serum thyroxine, TRAb, thyroid ultrasound and orbital computed tomography formed the basis of the diagnosis. Using Ficoll-Paque density gradient centrifugation, PBMCs were isolated from about 9.4 ml of fresh peripheral blood. Total RNA was extracted using Trizol reagent, and RNA quality was checked on an Agilent 2100 Bioanalyzer. Sequences MGHRA (CDR1) and YSYEKL (CDR2) are obtained from the germline V gene. From V the trimming removes 4 bases and from J it removes 7 bases, while the gene matches leave 7 bases of the junction unaccounted for. Including cysteine and phenylalanine, the CDR3 has 14 amino acids. Only CDR3 DNA is held: 42 bases, read in frame from base 1.

Sequences were obtained from peripheral blood. The rearranged segments are TRBV4-1 and TRBJ2-7; a stretch of 10 junction bases matches TRBD1. The clonotype was recovered from a woman aged 18-30 years with stable Graves' hyperthyroidism. Donor details come from another sample of the same person, matched by shared clones. The CDR3 reads CASSLRDRGEEQYF. The nucleotide sequence is TGCGCCAGCAGCCTCCGGGACAGGGGTGAGGAGCAGTACTTC.